This TCR beta chain came from a study of long-term antiretroviral therapy in people with HIV. Broader study findings: Clones with expansion before ART led the repertoire at all time points.

At minimum, one pre-ART and two post-ART PBMC samples were obtained from each donor. Treatment of all HIV participants took place in the United States. The assay used was immunoSEQ (version v3.0), run at survey level. Generated by immunoSEQ multiplex PCR, the TCRdb table keeps only in-frame clones and is missing some. Among some 25,000 clones, around 85% were seen once, and the ten largest hold about a sixth. Concerning this clone: What it binds is not known.

The CDR3 consists of 16 residues. The germline V gene has CDR1 SGDLS and CDR2 YYNGEE. Trimming cost V 0 bases and J 7 bases, with 17 bases left between them. The chain is built from TRBV9 and TRBJ2-1; weak D call: TRBD1 (5 bases). The receptor was isolated from a man in his fifties or sixties with HIV. Sequencing used unsorted PBMCs, obtained 1.2 years after starting antiretroviral therapy. The CDR3 bases are TGTGCCAGCAGCGTAGTAGCTGGGGCTCGCCTGAATGAGCAGTTCTTC. It is translated as CASSVVAGARLNEQFF. Filled out from reference TRBV9 and TRBJ2-1, the complete variable domain reads DSGVTQTPKHLITATGQRVTLRCSPRSGDLSVYWYQQSLDQGLQFLIQYYNGEERAKGNILERFSAQQFPDLHSELNLSSLELGDSALYFCASSVVAGARLNEQFFGPGTRLTVL.